This is a list of T cell receptor beta chains from one sample in a study of cytomegalovirus exposure and HLA in healthy donors. Sequencing was performed with immunoSEQ multiplex PCR; in TCRdb, only in-frame clones are kept and a portion is missing. This sample has about 180,000 clones, with just under 80% found just once. The specimen sequenced was PBMCs. Every receptor here comes from a woman aged 25-40 years in good health and CMV-seronegative. Both conserved end residues are part of each CDR3. D genes are given only for firm matches. Clone size, where shown, is once, few, many, or a class for clones that have expanded.

cdr3_nt cdr3_aa clone_size d_call j_call v_call
TGCGCCAGCAGCTTGGTTGGCAGTAACAATGAGCAGTTCTTC CASSLVGSNNEQFF NA NA TRBJ2-1 TRBV5-1
TGTGCCAGCAGCCCTAATCCGGGACAGGACAATGAGCAGTTCTTC CASSPNPGQDNEQFF NA TRBD1 TRBJ2-1 TRBV9
TGTGCCAGCAGTCCGACAGGCCCTTATAGCAATCAGCCCCAGCATTTT CASSPTGPYSNQPQHF NA NA TRBJ1-5 TRBV6-6
TGTGCTAGCAGTTCTGGGACTCACCAAGAGACCCAGTACTTC CASSSGTHQETQYF NA NA TRBJ2-5 TRBV7-7
TGTGCCAGCAGCTTAGTCCGGTATGAAGCTTTCTTT CASSLVRYEAFF NA NA TRBJ1-1 TRBV7-2
TGTGCCATCAGTGAGTCGAGGGGCGCGGGACAGGGGGGAACTGAAGCTTTCTTT CAISESRGAGQGGTEAFF NA TRBD1 TRBJ1-1 TRBV10-3
TGTGCCAGCAGTCTAACCTCTGGGGCCAACGTCCTGACTTTC CASSLTSGANVLTF once NA TRBJ2-6 TRBV27
TGTGCCAGCAGTCGGACAGCCACTAATGAAAAACTGTTTTTT CASSRTATNEKLFF NA NA TRBJ1-4 TRBV9
TGCAGCGTTGAGAAAGGACAGGGAGAGAGAAACTATGGCTACACCTTC CSVEKGQGERNYGYTF few TRBD1 TRBJ1-2 TRBV29-1
TGTGCCAGCAGACCAGGGGTAAGCTCCTACAATGAGCAGTTCTTC CASRPGVSSYNEQFF NA NA TRBJ2-1 TRBV6-1
TGCGCCAGCAGCCAGGGACAGCAGCCAACCTACGAGCAGTACTTC CASSQGQQPTYEQYF NA TRBD1 TRBJ2-7 TRBV4-1
TGTGCCAGCACCTGGACAGGTAGTAACTATGGCTGCACCTTC CASTWTGSNYGCTF NA TRBD1 TRBJ1-2 TRBV5-6
TGTGCCAGCAGCTCCGGAGGGGCCCATAACGTGAGAGCTTTCTTT CASSSGGAHNVRAFF NA NA TRBJ1-1 TRBV5-6
TGTGCCAGCAGTTCCCCGACGACAGCCCCTTATGGGTTCTTC CASSSPTTAPYGFF NA NA TRBJ2-1 TRBV27
TGTGCCAGCTCACGGACAGGGGTTCCTAATGAAAAACTGTTTTTT CASSRTGVPNEKLFF NA TRBD1 TRBJ1-4 TRBV18
TGTGCCCAGACTGCTTCTCTGGGAAACACCATATATTTT CAQTASLGNTIYF NA NA TRBJ1-3 TRBV30
TGTGCCAGCAGTCACAATTGGGGCATGGGAGAGACCCAGTACTTC CASSHNWGMGETQYF few NA TRBJ2-5 TRBV6-5
TGTGCCAGCAGCTCCTCGCAGGGGGCTGGCGGGGAGCTGTTTTTT CASSSSQGAGGELFF NA TRBD1 TRBJ2-2 TRBV7-6
TGTGCCAGCAGCTTATCCGGGGGGCACAATGAGCAGTTCTTC CASSLSGGHNEQFF NA NA TRBJ2-1 TRBV7-6
TGTGCCCAAAAACCAGGGGGGCGCACAGATACGCAGTATTTT CAQKPGGRTDTQYF NA NA TRBJ2-3 TRBV30
TGTGCCAGCAGCTCTACTAGCGGGGATCTGTTGGAGCAGTTCTTC CASSSTSGDLLEQFF NA TRBD2 TRBJ2-1 TRBV5-4
TGTGCCAGTAGTACCCGTAACAGGGGGGATTCACCCCTCCACTTT CASSTRNRGDSPLHF NA TRBD1 TRBJ1-6 TRBV19
TGTGCCAGCAGCTTATTGCAGTACCAAGAGACCCAGTACTTC CASSLLQYQETQYF NA NA TRBJ2-5 TRBV5-6
TGTGCCTGGGAACGCGGACGGGAAAATTCACCCCTCCACTTT CAWERGRENSPLHF NA NA TRBJ1-6 TRBV30
TGCAGTGCCAGGGATCGTGGGGAGCAGTACTTC CSARDRGEQYF few NA TRBJ2-7 TRBV20-1
TGTGCCAGCAGTGACCCTAGGGGCAGCCTGCGCCTCCACTTT CASSDPRGSLRLHF NA NA TRBJ1-6 TRBV2